Listed here is a single T cell receptor (beta chain). Its antigen is undetermined. The data stem from a study of cytomegalovirus exposure and HLA in healthy donors. Points from the study as a whole: TRBV6-2, TRBV6-3 and other indistinguishable V segments were excluded. A further, later analysis showed that HLA-associated TCR beta chains (compared with equally common others) were more clonally expanded.

Among the donors, all were healthy bone marrow donors. The PCR employed 60 Vbeta primers together with 13 Jbeta primers. This table comes from immunoSEQ multiplex PCR, and its TCRdb copy is limited to in-frame clones, with some not included. The data contain 100,000 to 150,000 clones, about two thirds of them singletons. The CDR3 runs to 14 residues. The V gene's germline CDR1 is SGDLS and CDR2 YYNGEE. The V and J ends lost 3 bases and 5 bases respectively, with 14 bases between them. The sample taken for sequencing was PBMCs. The source is a human donor in good health. This sequence joins TRBV9 and TRBJ2-5, with D possibly being TRBD1 (6 bases). The CDR3 loop is CASSATGFRETQYF. In DNA, the CDR3 is TGTGCCAGCAGCGCCACAGGGTTTCGGGAGACCCAGTACTTC.